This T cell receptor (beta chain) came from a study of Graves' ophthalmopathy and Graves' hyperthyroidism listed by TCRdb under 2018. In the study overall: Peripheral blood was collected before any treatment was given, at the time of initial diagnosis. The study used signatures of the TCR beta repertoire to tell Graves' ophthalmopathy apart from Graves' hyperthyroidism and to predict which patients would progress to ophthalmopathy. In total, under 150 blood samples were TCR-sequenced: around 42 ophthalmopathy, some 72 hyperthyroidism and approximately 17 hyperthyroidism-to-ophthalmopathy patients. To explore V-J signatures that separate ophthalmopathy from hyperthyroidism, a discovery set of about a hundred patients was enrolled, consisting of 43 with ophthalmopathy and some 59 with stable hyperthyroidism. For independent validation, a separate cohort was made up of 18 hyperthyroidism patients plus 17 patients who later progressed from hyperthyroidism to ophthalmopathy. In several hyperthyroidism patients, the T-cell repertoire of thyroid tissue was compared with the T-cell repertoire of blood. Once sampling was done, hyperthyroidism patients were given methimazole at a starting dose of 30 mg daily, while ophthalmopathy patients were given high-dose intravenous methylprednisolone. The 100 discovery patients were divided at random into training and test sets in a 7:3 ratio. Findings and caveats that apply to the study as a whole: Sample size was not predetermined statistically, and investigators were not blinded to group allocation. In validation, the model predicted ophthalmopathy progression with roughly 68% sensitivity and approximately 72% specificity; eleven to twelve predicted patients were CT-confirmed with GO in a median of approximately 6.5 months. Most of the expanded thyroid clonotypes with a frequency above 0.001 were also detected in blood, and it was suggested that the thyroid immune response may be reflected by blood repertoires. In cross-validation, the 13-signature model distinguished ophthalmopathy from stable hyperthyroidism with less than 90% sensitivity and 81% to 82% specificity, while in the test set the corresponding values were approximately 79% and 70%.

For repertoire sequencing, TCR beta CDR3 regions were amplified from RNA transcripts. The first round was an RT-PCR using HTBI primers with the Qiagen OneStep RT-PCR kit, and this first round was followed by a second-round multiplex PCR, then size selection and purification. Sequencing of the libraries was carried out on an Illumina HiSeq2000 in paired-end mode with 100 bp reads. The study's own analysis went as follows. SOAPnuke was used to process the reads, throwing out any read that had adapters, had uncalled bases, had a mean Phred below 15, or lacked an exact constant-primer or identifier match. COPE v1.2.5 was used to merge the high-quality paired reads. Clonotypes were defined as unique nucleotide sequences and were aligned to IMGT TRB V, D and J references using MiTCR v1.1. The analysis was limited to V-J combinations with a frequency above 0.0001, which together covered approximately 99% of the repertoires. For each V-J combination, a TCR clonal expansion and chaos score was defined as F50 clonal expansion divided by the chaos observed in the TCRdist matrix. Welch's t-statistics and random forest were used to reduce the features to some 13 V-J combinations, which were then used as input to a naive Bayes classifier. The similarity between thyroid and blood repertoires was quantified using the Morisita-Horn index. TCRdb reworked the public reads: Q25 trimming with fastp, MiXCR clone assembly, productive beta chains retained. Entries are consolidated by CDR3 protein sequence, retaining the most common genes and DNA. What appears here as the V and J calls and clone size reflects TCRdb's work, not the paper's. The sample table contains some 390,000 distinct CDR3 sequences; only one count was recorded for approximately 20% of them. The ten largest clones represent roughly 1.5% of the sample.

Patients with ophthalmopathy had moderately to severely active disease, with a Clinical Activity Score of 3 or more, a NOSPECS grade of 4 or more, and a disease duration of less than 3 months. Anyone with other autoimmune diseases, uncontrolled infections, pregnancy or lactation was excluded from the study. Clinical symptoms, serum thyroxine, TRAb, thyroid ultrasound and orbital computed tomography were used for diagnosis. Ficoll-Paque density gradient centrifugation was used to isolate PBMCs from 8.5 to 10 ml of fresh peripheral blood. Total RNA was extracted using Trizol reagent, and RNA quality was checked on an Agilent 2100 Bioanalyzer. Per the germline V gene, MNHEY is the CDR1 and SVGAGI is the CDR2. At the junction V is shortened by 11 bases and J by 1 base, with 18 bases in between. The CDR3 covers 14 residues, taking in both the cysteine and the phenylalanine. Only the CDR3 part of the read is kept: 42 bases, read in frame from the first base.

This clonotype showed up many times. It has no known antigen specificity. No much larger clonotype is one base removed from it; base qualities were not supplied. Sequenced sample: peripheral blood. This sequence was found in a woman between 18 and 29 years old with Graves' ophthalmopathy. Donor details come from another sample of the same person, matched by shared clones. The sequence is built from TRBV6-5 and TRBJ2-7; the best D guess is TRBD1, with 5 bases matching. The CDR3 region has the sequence CAGRAAKGSYEQYF. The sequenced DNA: TGTGCCGGCCGGGCGGCAAAGGGGTCCTACGAGCAGTACTTC.